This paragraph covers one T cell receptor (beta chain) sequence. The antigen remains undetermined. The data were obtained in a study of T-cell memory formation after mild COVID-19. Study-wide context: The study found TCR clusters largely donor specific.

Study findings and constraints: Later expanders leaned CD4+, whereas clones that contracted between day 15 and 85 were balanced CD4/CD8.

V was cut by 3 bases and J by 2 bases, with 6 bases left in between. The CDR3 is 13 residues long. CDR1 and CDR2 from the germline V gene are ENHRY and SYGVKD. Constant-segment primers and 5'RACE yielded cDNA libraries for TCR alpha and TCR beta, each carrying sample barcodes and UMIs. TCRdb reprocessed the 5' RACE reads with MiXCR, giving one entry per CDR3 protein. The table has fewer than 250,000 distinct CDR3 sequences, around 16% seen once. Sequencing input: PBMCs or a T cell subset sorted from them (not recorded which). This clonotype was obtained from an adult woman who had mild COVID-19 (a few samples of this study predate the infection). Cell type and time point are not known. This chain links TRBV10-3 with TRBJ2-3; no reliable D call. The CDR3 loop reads CAISDGHTDTQYF. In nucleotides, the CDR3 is TGTGCCATCAGTGATGGCCACACAGATACGCAGTATTTT.